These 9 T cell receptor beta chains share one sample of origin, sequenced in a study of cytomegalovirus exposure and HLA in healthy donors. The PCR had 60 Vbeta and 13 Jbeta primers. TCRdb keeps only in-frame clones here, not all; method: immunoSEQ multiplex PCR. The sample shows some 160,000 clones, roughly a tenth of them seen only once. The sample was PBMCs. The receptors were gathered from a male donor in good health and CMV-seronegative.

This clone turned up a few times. Here the CDR3 reads CASSQPEGLWGEQYF. CDR3 coding DNA: TGCGCCAGCAGCCAACCAGAGGGTTTATGGGGAGAGCAGTACTTC. The gene calls are TRBV4-1 and TRBJ2-7, with D possibly matching TRBD2 (5 bases). This CDR3 has 15 residues. Germline V gene lookup returns CDR1 MGHRA and CDR2 YSYEKL. Trimming cost V 2 bases and J 7 bases, with 18 bases left between them.

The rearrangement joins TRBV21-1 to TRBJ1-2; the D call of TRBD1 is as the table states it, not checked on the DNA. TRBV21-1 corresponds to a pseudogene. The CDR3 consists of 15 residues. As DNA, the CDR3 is TGTGCCGGAAACCCGACGGGACAGGCTAACTATGGCTACACCTTC. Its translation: CAGNPTGQANYGYTF.

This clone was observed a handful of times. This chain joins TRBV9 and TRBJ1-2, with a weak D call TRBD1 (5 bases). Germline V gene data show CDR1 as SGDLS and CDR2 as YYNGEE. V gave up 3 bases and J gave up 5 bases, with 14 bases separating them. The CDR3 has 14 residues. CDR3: CASSAWDSGYGYTF. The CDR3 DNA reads TGTGCCAGCAGCGCCTGGGACTCGGGGTATGGCTACACCTTC.

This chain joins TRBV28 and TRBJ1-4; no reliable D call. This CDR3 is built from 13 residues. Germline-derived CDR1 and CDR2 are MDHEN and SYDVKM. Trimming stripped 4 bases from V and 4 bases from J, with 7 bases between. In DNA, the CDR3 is TGTGCCAGCAGTTCAGGATTTAATGAAAAACTGTTTTTT. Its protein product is CASSSGFNEKLFF.

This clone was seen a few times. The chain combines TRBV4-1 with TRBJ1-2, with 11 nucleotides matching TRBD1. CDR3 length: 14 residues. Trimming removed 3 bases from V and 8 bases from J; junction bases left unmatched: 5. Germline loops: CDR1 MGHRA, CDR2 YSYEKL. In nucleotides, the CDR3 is TGCGCCAGCAGCCATTTGGGACAGGGGGACGGCTACACCTTC. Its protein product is CASSHLGQGDGYTF.

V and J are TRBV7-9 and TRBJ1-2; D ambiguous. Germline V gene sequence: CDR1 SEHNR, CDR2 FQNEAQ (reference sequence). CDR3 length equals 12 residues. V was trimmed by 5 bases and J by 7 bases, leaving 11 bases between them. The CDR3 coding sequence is TGTGCCAGCAGCGAGACCGGCGGTGGCTACACCTTC. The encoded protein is CASSETGGGYTF.

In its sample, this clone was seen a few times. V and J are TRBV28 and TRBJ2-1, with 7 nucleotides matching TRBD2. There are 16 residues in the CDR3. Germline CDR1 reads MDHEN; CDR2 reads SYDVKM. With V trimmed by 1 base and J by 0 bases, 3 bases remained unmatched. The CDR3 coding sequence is TGTGCCAGCAGTTTATACACGGGAGGCTCCTACAATGAGCAGTTCTTC. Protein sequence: CASSLYTGGSYNEQFF.

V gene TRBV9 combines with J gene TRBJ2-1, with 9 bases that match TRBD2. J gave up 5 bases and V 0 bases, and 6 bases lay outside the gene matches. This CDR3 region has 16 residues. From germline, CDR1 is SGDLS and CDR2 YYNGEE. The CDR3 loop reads CASSVESSGTDNEQFF. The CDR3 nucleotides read TGTGCCAGCAGCGTAGAATCTAGCGGGACCGACAATGAGCAGTTCTTC.

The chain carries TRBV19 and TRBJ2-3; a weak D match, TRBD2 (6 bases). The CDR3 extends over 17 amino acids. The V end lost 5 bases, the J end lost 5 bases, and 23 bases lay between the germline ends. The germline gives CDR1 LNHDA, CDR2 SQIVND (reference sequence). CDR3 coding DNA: TGTGCCAGTAGTCCCCACCCGGGCGGGATTGGCGAAGATACGCAGTATTTT. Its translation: CASSPHPGGIGEDTQYF.